This T cell receptor beta chain comes out of a study of CD8 T cells in ankylosing spondylitis. One entry per CDR3 protein results from TCRdb running MiXCR on the 5' RACE reads. In the table there are roughly 160,000 distinct CDR3 sequences, roughly 10% of which are singletons. The CDR3 runs to 15 residues. CDR1 SGHNT and CDR2 YENEEA come from the germline V gene. Trimming cost V 5 bases and J 12 bases; bases outside gene matches: 12. The sequenced sample was blood, either unsorted or a sorted T cell fraction (not recorded which). This TCR was recovered from a male donor with ankylosing spondylitis or in good health (not recorded which). This rearrangement joins TRBV11-3 to TRBJ2-1, with TRBD2 matching 11 bases. For the CDR3, the DNA is TGTGCCAGCAGCCTTAGCGGGAGGGCCAAGTATGGGCAGTTCTTC. Its protein is CASSLSGRAKYGQFF.